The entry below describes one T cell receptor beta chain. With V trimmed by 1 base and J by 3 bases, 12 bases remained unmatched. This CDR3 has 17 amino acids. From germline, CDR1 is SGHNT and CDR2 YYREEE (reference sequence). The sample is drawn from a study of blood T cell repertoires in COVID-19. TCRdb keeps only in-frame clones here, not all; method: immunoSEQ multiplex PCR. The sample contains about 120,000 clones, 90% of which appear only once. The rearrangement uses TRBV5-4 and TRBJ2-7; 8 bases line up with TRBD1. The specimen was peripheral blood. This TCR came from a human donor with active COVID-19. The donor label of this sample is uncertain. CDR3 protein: CASSLQTRGRLGYEQYF. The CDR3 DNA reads TGTGCCAGCAGCTTGCAGACCAGGGGGCGTCTCGGCTACGAGCAGTACTTC.